Listed here is a single T cell receptor beta chain. Its antigen is not identified. The record originates from a study of cytomegalovirus exposure and HLA in healthy donors. The study's findings and limits: The study found most TCR sequences rare, yet found some public TCRs in many donors. The authors judged a highly shared variant cluster likely a sequencing artifact. Evidence from a later analysis indicated that most CMV-associated TCR beta chains looked HLA-restricted.

The PCR contained 60 Vbeta and 13 Jbeta primers. TCRdb's copy holds only in-frame clones and misses some; the assay was immunoSEQ multiplex PCR. This sample has 150,000 to 180,000 clones, with 60% to 85% found just once. The CDR3 runs 8 residues. Specimen: PBMCs. The sequence was collected from a woman aged 35 to 49 in good health and CMV-seronegative. V usage is TRBV21-1 and J usage is TRBJ1-1. TRBV21-1 is a pseudogene segment. The CDR3 is CASRRAFF. The DNA of the CDR3 is TGTGCCAGCAGGAGAGCTTTCTTT.